This T cell receptor beta chain was recovered during a study of shared clonotypes between healthy human individuals (dated by TCRdb to 2020 to 2022). With regard to the full study: The cohort included a few men and a couple of women between 18 and 49 years of age. Blood TCR repertoires of roughly five healthy adults were deeply sequenced to estimate repertoire size and the extent of clonotype sharing between individuals. For each donor, CD4 naive and CD4 memory were each given three plates, CD8 naive was given two plates, and CD8 memory was given one plate. Different laboratories and diverse techniques were used to prepare libraries and sequence TCR repertoires, to increase sequencing depth and limit assay-specific biases. Per donor, leukapheresis produced somewhere between about 0.9 and 10 billion PBMCs.

Donors were healthy HIV-negative adults with no recently reported acute infections or vaccinations. Every donor was a Caucasian adult residing in Nashville, Tennessee, USA. CD4+ T cells were enriched through magnetic negative selection, after which naive cells were positively selected on CD45RA and the remaining negative fraction served as the memory subset. Blood was obtained by leukapheresis, after which PBMCs were separated by Ficoll-Histopaque density gradient centrifugation and cryopreserved in liquid nitrogen vapor phase. Analytical flow cytometry was used to check the purity and quantity of every magnetically sorted T cell population. Genomic DNA was isolated from every sorted fraction and measured by UV absorbance on a Nanodrop 2000c. Using the deep immunoSEQ assay, multiplex PCR amplified TCR CDR3 regions from genomic DNA. Extracted genomic DNA from each cell subset was distributed evenly across all wells of several immunoSEQ 96-well plates, and each plate was treated as a replicate. For sorted subsets, approximately 190 ng of genomic DNA, equivalent to 25,000 to 35,000 T cell genomes, went into each replicate PCR. Purified libraries were measured with a Qubit 3.0 fluorometer, size-checked on a Bioanalyzer 2100, and measured again with the KAPA Library Quantification kit. A separate single-read 150-cycle Illumina NextSeq 550 flow cell was used to sequence each immunoSEQ 96-well plate. In the source study's methods: Because the immunoSEQ output held only junctional sequences and lacked quality scores, the filtering could not match the filtering applied to full-length reads. To assign V/J genes and CDR3, sequences were annotated against IMGT germline references using PyIR, a Python wrapper for IgBLAST v1.9. Any read was removed if the V/J assignment was weak (E-value above 1e-6), the CDR3 was missing, or the read contained stop codons, out-of-frame junctions, or ambiguous translated residues. V3J clonotypes were defined as sequences sharing the same inferred V gene, J gene, and CDR3 amino acid sequence. Percentage overlap between repertoires was calculated by dividing the number of shared unique clonotypes by the size of the smaller repertoire. RTK rarefaction, the Chao1 estimator, and Recon v2.1 estimates of unobserved clonotypes were used to assess repertoire richness. Generation probabilities were computed with OLGA for all TCRbeta clonotypes obtained by the gDNA method from several donors. The table was pulled from immuneACCESS by TCRdb, which kept in-frame rearrangements only. Such tables lose some clones; where checked, under half of the loss comes from unresolved V genes, and the rest has no known cause. V, J and clone size reflect that table, while D and trimming were determined from the DNA. The sample records almost 750,000 clones, around 77% of which are singletons. The top ten hold over 1.5% of the sample.

The paper as a whole reports these results and caveats: The genetic and exposure-history diversity represented was limited by the small number of donors. Estimated clonotype richness was generally larger for naive than for memory subsets. Pairwise subsampling indicated that sequencing depth was expected to affect the degree of clonotype sharing among donors. Compared with non-shared clonotypes, clonotypes shared by all four sorted-subset donors had higher generation probabilities. Sharing across a few donors was observed for around 5% of naive CD4, about 4% of naive CD8, 2% to 2.5% of memory CD4, and around 0.44% of memory CD8 clonotypes. Rarefaction of sorted-subset datasets indicated incomplete sequencing despite the large sequencing depth. Sampling was restricted to blood, and TCR repertoires in tissues likely differ from the TCR repertoires found in blood.

About this clone: Its specific antigen is unknown. Within one base of it there is no much larger clone, and no base qualities were kept.

Counted from cysteine to phenylalanine, this CDR3 has 16 amino acids. Here the CDR3 DNA is all that survives: 48 bases in frame from base 1. The trim is 4 bases for V and 9 bases for J, with a gap of 22 bases between the germline ends. As encoded in the germline V gene, CDR1 is MDHEN while CDR2 is SYDVKM. Sequencing was carried out using memory CD4+ T cells sorted from blood. The sample's cell subset or site label, in plain terms: CD45RA-negative fraction. The chain is made from TRBV28 and TRBJ2-1; the D gene is perhaps TRBD2, from 6 matching bases. The clonotype originates from a woman aged 25 to 39 in good health. The DNA sequence reads TGTGCCAGCAGTTCTCCCGGGACTGGCTCAAGGGGTGAGCAGTTCTTC. It encodes CASSSPGTGSRGEQFF.